The clone carrying this T cell receptor (beta chain) was detected a few times. Its target is not known. Germline V lookup: CDR1 DFQATT, CDR2 SNEGSKA (reference sequence). V dropped 5 bases and J dropped 1; count of bases not matched to a gene: 2. This CDR3 comprises 14 residues. TCRdb re-derived calls from the RT-PCR reads in MiXCR, one entry per CDR3 protein. This table has about 480,000 distinct CDR3 sequences, over 10% appearing once. The data belong to a study of response to subunit inactivated influenza vaccine. Study-wide findings and caveats: Authors proposed each seasonal influenza vaccination draws in few new T cells.

J is TRBJ2-7 and V is TRBV20-1, with 13 positions matching TRBD2. This receptor was taken from a man aged 50 to 59 who received an inactivated influenza vaccine. Sequenced here: PBMCs from blood, sampled 35 to 45 days after vaccination. The CDR3 DNA reads TGCAGTGCTCTACTAGCGGGAGGGTCCTACGAGCAGTACTTC. Its protein is CSALLAGGSYEQYF.